Listed here are 21 T cell receptor beta chains from one sample, sequenced in a study of T cells in Graves' hyperthyroidism and ophthalmopathy. TCR beta CDR3 regions were amplified from RNA transcripts. Primed by the HTBI set, a first-round RT-PCR was run on the TCR CDR3. TCRdb analysed the multiplex PCR reads with MiXCR anew, one entry per CDR3 protein. The sample has fewer than 800,000 distinct CDR3 sequences, about 17% seen once. Material for sequencing was blood. The receptors here all came from a man aged 18 to 30 with Graves' hyperthyroidism.

There are many counts of this clonotype. This chain connects TRBV2 to TRBJ2-3; D remains unclear. V lost 2 bases and J lost 4, with 10 bases in between. Germline CDR1 and CDR2: SNHLY and FYNNEI. The CDR3 contains 14 residues. The CDR3 bases are TGTGCCAGCAGTGAACTGGTGAACGCAGATACGCAGTATTTT. It translates to CASSELVNADTQYF. Looking up the rest from reference TRBV2 and TRBJ2-3 gives the full variable domain: EPEVTQTPSHQVTQMGQEVILRCVPISNHLYFYWYRQILGQKVEFLVSFYNNEISEKSEIFDDQFSVERPDGSNFTLKIRSTKLEDSAMYFCASSELVNADTQYFGPGTRLTVL.

This clonotype was counted many times. V usage is TRBV12-5 and J usage is TRBJ1-2, with 9 positions matching TRBD1. The CDR3 totals 14 residues. Germline V gene lookup returns CDR1 LGHNT and CDR2 FRNRAP. After removal of 6 bases from V and 2 bases from J, the junction contained 4 bases not matched to a gene. The CDR3 region is CASGPGTGNYGYTF. The CDR3 DNA reads TGTGCTAGTGGCCCCGGGACAGGGAACTATGGCTACACCTTC.

This clonotype occurred a few times. This chain connects TRBV9 to TRBJ2-3, with 13 bases aligning to TRBD2. V was pared by 2 bases and J by 6 bases, with 12 bases of the junction left unmatched. Germline CDR1 reads SGDLS; CDR2 reads YYNGEE. This CDR3 spans 18 amino acids. The CDR3 loop is CASSVGWTSGGLEDTQYF. The DNA for the CDR3 is TGTGCCAGCAGCGTGGGGTGGACTAGCGGGGGCCTCGAGGATACGCAGTATTTT.

This clonotype came up a few times. The chain employs TRBV9 and TRBJ2-3; a weak D match, TRBD2 (5 bases). Per germline, CDR1 SGDLS and CDR2 YYNGEE. CDR3 length: 16 residues. V was pared by 4 bases and J by 3 bases, with 18 bases between. CDR3: CASSPLLGGGTDTQYF. CDR3 coding DNA: TGTGCCAGCAGCCCCCTCTTGGGCGGAGGAACAGATACGCAGTATTTT.

This clonotype was seen repeatedly, ten times or more. The CDR3 reads CASSPRGSSDTDTQYF. The DNA for the CDR3 is TGTGCCAGCAGTCCTCGGGGGTCCTCGGACACAGATACGCAGTATTTT. This sequence joins TRBV11-2 and TRBJ2-3, with D tentatively TRBD2 (6 bases). CDR1 and CDR2 (germline): SGHAT, FQNNGV. Trimming pared 6 bases from V and 2 bases from J, leaving 18 bases between. This CDR3 has 16 amino acids.

This clonotype occurred many times. The chain combines TRBV7-2 with TRBJ1-5; D might be TRBD1 (6 bases). CDR1 and CDR2 from the germline V gene are SGHTA and FQGNSA. V was pared by 4 bases and J by 4 bases, with 11 bases between. This CDR3 is built from 14 residues. The CDR3 nucleotides read TGTGCCAGCAGCTCAGGACAGAGGAATCAGCCCCAGCATTTT. It encodes CASSSGQRNQPQHF. The full variable domain, with the rest looked up from reference TRBV7-2 and TRBJ1-5, is GAGVSQSPSNKVTEKGKDVELRCDPISGHTALYWYRQSLGQGLEFLIYFQGNSAPDKSGLPSDRFSAERTGGSVSTLTIQRTQQEDSAVYLCASSSGQRNQPQHFGDGTRLSIL.

This clonotype has ten or more counts. This chain connects TRBV11-2 to TRBJ1-2; D possibly corresponds to TRBD1 (5 bases). The CDR3 length is 15 residues. Trimming removed 6 bases from V and 0 bases from J, with 14 bases in between. Germline V gene data show CDR1 as SGHAT and CDR2 as FQNNGV. The DNA for the CDR3 is TGTGCCAGCAGTTGGGGCAGCGGATCTAACTATGGCTACACCTTC. As protein: CASSWGSGSNYGYTF.

At least ten counts were recorded for this clonotype. The CDR3 nucleotides are TGTGCCAGCAGCGCCCGGGAGAGCTCAGATACGCAGTATTTT. Residues: CASSARESSDTQYF. The chain is built from TRBV11-3 and TRBJ2-3; D is perhaps TRBD2 (6 bases). Germline V gene data show CDR1 as SGHNT and CDR2 as YENEEA. The CDR3 consists of 14 residues. V was clipped by 5 bases and J by 4 bases, with 13 bases between them.

This clonotype has ten or more counts. The rearrangement uses TRBV28 and TRBJ2-7; 11 bases agree with TRBD1. In germline, CDR1 is MDHEN, CDR2 SYDVKM. This CDR3 is 14 amino acids long. V gave up 6 bases and J gave up 1 base; unmatched junction bases: 2. CDR3: CASRGQGGSYEQYF. The CDR3 DNA is TGTGCCAGCAGGGGACAGGGGGGATCCTACGAGCAGTACTTC.

This clonotype was found many times. The chain's CDR3 is CASSLSQGATDEQYF. CDR3 sequence (DNA): TGTGCCAGCAGTTTATCCCAGGGGGCGACAGACGAGCAGTACTTC. The rearrangement links TRBV12-3 or TRBV12-4 to TRBJ2-7; TRBD1 agrees at 8 bases. This CDR3 has 15 residues. V gave up 2 bases and J gave up 5 bases; unmatched junction bases: 8.

This sequence joins TRBV7-9 and TRBJ2-1, with 9 bases lining up with TRBD2. CDR1 SEHNR and CDR2 FQNEAQ come from the germline V gene (reference sequence). There are 16 residues in the CDR3. V shed 5 bases and J 2 bases; nucleotides not matched to a gene: 7. This CDR3 is CASSLFRTSAYNEQFF. As DNA, the CDR3 is TGTGCCAGCAGCCTATTTCGGACTAGCGCCTACAATGAGCAGTTCTTC.

The chain combines TRBV7-2 with TRBJ1-4; possibly TRBD1 for D (5 bases). Germline V gene data show CDR1 as SGHTA and CDR2 as FQGNSA. Trimming left V 5 bases short and J 3 bases short, with 13 bases between. This CDR3 comprises 15 residues. The CDR3 reads CASSPGEGSNEKLFF. CDR3 in DNA: TGTGCCAGCAGCCCCGGGGAGGGGTCTAATGAAAAACTGTTTTTT.

This clonotype was seen ten or more times. The chain couples TRBV28 to TRBJ2-3; TRBD1 is a possible D gene (6 bases). This CDR3 is built from 14 residues. The germline V gene encodes CDR1 MDHEN and CDR2 SYDVKM. V was clipped by 3 bases and J by 6 bases, with 13 bases between them. DNA for the CDR3: TGTGCCAGCAGTTTCGGCCCTCAGGGGGATACGCAGTATTTT. It codes for CASSFGPQGDTQYF.

This clonotype was seen only a few times. This chain uses TRBV6-1 with TRBJ2-2; no clear D gene. Per germline, CDR1 MNHNS and CDR2 SASEGT. The CDR3 is 13 residues long. Trimming took off 6 bases at V and 7 bases at J, with 12 bases between the two ends. The DNA for the CDR3 is TGTGCCAGCAGCCGCCCGGATGGCGGGGAGCTGTTTTTT. Translating gives CASSRPDGGELFF.

This clonotype was seen a few times. The rearrangement uses TRBV5-1 and TRBJ1-1; no reliable D call. Per germline, CDR1 SGHRS and CDR2 YFSETQ. The CDR3 spans 13 residues. V shed 5 bases and J shed 1 base, with 9 bases lying between them. This CDR3 reads CASRGLQNTEAFF. CDR3 DNA sequence: TGCGCCAGCAGAGGACTGCAGAACACTGAAGCTTTCTTT.

This clonotype was counted a few times. The J gene is TRBJ2-3, the V gene TRBV9, with D perhaps assigned TRBD1 or TRBD2 (5 bases each). The germline gives CDR1 SGDLS, CDR2 YYNGEE. The CDR3 sequence is 15 residues long. Trimming cost V 0 bases and J 5 bases, with 13 bases left between them. CDR3 sequence reads: CASSVVLGDLDTQYF. In DNA, the CDR3 is TGTGCCAGCAGCGTAGTGTTGGGGGATTTAGATACGCAGTATTTT.

The genes are TRBV9 and TRBJ2-1; 11 nucleotides agree with TRBD2. J was trimmed by 5 bases and V by 2 bases; bases with no gene match: 3. Germline CDR1 SGDLS, CDR2 YYNGEE. This CDR3 region has 15 residues. This CDR3 reads CASSVGTSGNNEQFF. The CDR3 DNA is TGTGCCAGCAGCGTCGGGACTAGCGGAAACAATGAGCAGTTCTTC.

The chain combines TRBV2 with TRBJ2-3, with D unresolved. From germline, CDR1 is SNHLY and CDR2 FYNNEI. Trimming took 6 bases from V and 0 from J, leaving 13 bases between them. CDR3 length: 15 residues. Here the CDR3 DNA reads TGTGCCAGCAGGCTCCTCGCGGTGAGCACAGATACGCAGTATTTT. Protein product: CASRLLAVSTDTQYF. Filled out from reference TRBV2 and TRBJ2-3, the complete variable domain reads EPEVTQTPSHQVTQMGQEVILRCVPISNHLYFYWYRQILGQKVEFLVSFYNNEISEKSEIFDDQFSVERPDGSNFTLKIRSTKLEDSAMYFCASRLLAVSTDTQYFGPGTRLTVL.

This clonotype was counted between two and nine times. The chain recombines TRBV29-1 with TRBJ1-2, with D unresolved. Germline CDR1 SQVTM, CDR2 ANQGSEA. CDR3 length: 14 amino acids. Between the trimmed V and J ends, which lost 7 bases and 2 bases, there was a span of 17 bases. The CDR3 spells CSATFVPENYGYTF. CDR3 sequence (DNA): TGCAGCGCCACGTTTGTACCCGAAAACTATGGCTACACCTTC.

There are a few counts of this clonotype. This chain uses TRBV4-2 with TRBJ2-7; 9 bases fit TRBD2. The CDR3 is 16 residues long. The germline V gene encodes CDR1 LGHNA and CDR2 YNFKEQ. Unmatched junction bases numbered 9, after V lost 0 bases and J lost 6 bases. CDR3: CASSQDPSGKTGEQYF. The CDR3 region has the DNA TGTGCCAGCAGCCAAGATCCTAGCGGGAAGACGGGCGAGCAGTACTTC.

The sample holds a few counts of this clonotype. The V call is TRBV4-1, the J call TRBJ2-7; D may correspond to TRBD1 or TRBD2 (5 bases each). Trimming pared 1 base from V and 3 bases from J, leaving 16 bases between. In germline, CDR1 is MGHRA, CDR2 YSYEKL. The CDR3 has 16 amino acids. For the CDR3, the DNA is TGCGCCAGCAGCCAAGCGGTGGGGAGAGGGGACTACGAGCAGTACTTC. It translates to CASSQAVGRGDYEQYF.